Sequencing of this TCR beta chain was carried out in a study of blood T cell repertoires in COVID-19. Per germline, CDR1 SGHAT and CDR2 FQNNGV. The CDR3 runs to 14 residues. After removal of 5 bases from V and 7 bases from J, the junction contained 7 bases not matched to a gene. Here immunoSEQ multiplex PCR was the method, and the copy in TCRdb shows in-frame clones only, minus some. There are fewer than 90,000 clones in the sample; around 88% occur only once, and about 0.51% lies in the top ten. This chain uses TRBV11-2 with TRBJ2-1; the match to TRBD1 covers 8 bases. This TCR came from a man aged 55 to 70 with acute or convalescent COVID-19. The sample was peripheral blood. CDR3 in DNA: TGTGCCAGCAGCCCCGGACAGGGTCTGAATGAGCAGTTCTTC. Translation gives CASSPGQGLNEQFF.